The 15 T cell receptor beta chains reported below all come from one sample, sequenced in a study of cytomegalovirus exposure and HLA in healthy donors. The PCR contained 60 Vbeta and 13 Jbeta primers. Sequencing was performed with immunoSEQ multiplex PCR; in TCRdb, only in-frame clones are kept and a portion is missing. The sample has 150,000 to 200,000 clones; approximately 84% are singletons. The sample consisted of PBMCs. Source of these receptors: a woman aged 25 to 45 in good health and CMV-seropositive.

This chain uses TRBV7-2 with TRBJ1-1, with TRBD1 as a possible D gene (5 bases). This CDR3 is built from 14 residues. Trimming left V 1 base short and J 4 bases short, with 10 bases between. CDR1 and CDR2 from the germline V gene are SGHTA and FQGNSA. The CDR3 here is CASSLVGGGTEAFF. CDR3 nucleotide sequence: TGTGCCAGCAGCTTAGTGGGGGGAGGCACTGAAGCTTTCTTT.

The chain has TRBV5-6 and TRBJ2-2; D might be TRBD1 (5 bases). Germline lookup yields CDR1 SGHDT and CDR2 YYEEEE. Trimming took off 1 base at V and 1 base at J, with 8 bases between the two ends. The CDR3 loop spans 15 amino acids. The CDR3 region has the DNA TGTGCCAGCAGCTTGAGCAGGGAGAACACCGGGGAGCTGTTTTTT. This sequence encodes CASSLSRENTGELFF.

The chain is built from TRBV4-1 and TRBJ1-2; TRBD1 is a possible D gene (5 bases). CDR3 size: 15 residues. Germline CDR1 and CDR2: MGHRA and YSYEKL. Trimming took 2 bases from V and 8 from J, leaving 18 bases between them. The DNA of the CDR3 is TGCGCCAGCAGCCAATACATCACCTCGCGGGGCGGCTACACCTTC. Amino acids: CASSQYITSRGGYTF.

This clone came up a few times. This chain links TRBV6-1 with TRBJ2-1, with 8 bases fitting TRBD2. V trimming: 8 bases; J trimming: 5 bases; junction bases outside the gene matches: 11. There are 15 residues in the CDR3. Germline CDR1 reads MNHNS; CDR2 reads SASEGT. CDR3 sequence (DNA): TGTGCCAGCCGGGGGGGGACTAGTGGGCACAATGAGCAGTTCTTC. Translation: CASRGGTSGHNEQFF.

The chain combines TRBV5-1 with TRBJ2-3; 10 nucleotides align to TRBD2. CDR1 and CDR2 (germline): SGHRS, YFSETQ. The CDR3 is made up of 15 amino acids. J was trimmed by 3 bases and V by 4 bases; bases with no gene match: 5. The CDR3 DNA follows: TGCGCCAGCAGCCCCACGGGACTAGCGACAGATACGCAGTATTTT. Amino acids: CASSPTGLATDTQYF.

J is TRBJ1-5 and V is TRBV6-6; TRBD1 matches at 7 bases. CDR1 is MNHNY, CDR2 SVGAGI, per germline (reference sequence). The trim removed 5 bases at V and 7 bases at J, leaving 5 bases unmatched. The CDR3 contains 13 residues. This CDR3 is CASSDREAQPQHF. The CDR3 coding sequence is TGTGCCAGCAGTGACAGGGAAGCCCAGCCCCAGCATTTT.

Comments on this clone: A junction end diverges from the germline sequence, so it may reflect a read error. The chain carries TRBV9 and TRBJ2-3, with D tentatively TRBD1 (6 bases). In germline, CDR1 is SGDLS, CDR2 YYNGEE. The CDR3 covers 10 residues. CDR3 sequence: CASSGTARLF. The CDR3 DNA reads as TGTGCCAGCAGCGGGACAGCCCGCCTCTTT.

V gene TRBV25-1 combines with J gene TRBJ1-2; D is ambiguous. The CDR3 runs 16 residues. CDR1 and CDR2 (germline): MGHDK, SYGVNS. V lost 0 bases to trimming and J lost 3 bases, with 14 bases between them. The CDR3 is CASSEYGSEAYYGYTF. The CDR3 nucleotides read TGTGCCAGCAGTGAATACGGAAGTGAGGCTTACTATGGCTACACCTTC.

The chain employs TRBV9 and TRBJ2-6, with D maybe TRBD1 (5 bases). The germline gives CDR1 SGDLS, CDR2 YYNGEE. The V end was cut by 0 bases, the J end by 13 bases, with 14 bases between. This CDR3 is 14 amino acids long. The CDR3 loop reads CASSVGAGNRVLTF. CDR3 sequence (DNA): TGTGCCAGCAGCGTAGGGGCAGGGAATAGGGTCCTGACTTTC.

This clone was recorded a few times. The chain employs TRBV5-1 and TRBJ2-5, with D perhaps TRBD2 (5 bases). Germline V CDR1 and CDR2: SGHRS, YFSETQ. The CDR3 contains 13 residues. Trimming left V 0 bases short and J 4 bases short, with 7 bases between. The CDR3 reads CASSLGAGETQYF. The CDR3 DNA follows: TGCGCCAGCAGCTTGGGGGCGGGAGAGACCCAGTACTTC.

The chain couples TRBV6-5 to TRBJ2-5; possibly TRBD2 for D (6 bases). From germline, CDR1 is MNHEY and CDR2 SVGAGI. The CDR3 spans 11 residues. Between the trimmed V and J ends, which lost 5 bases and 11 bases, there was a span of 12 bases. This CDR3 reads CASSLTGEQYF. CDR3 DNA sequence: TGTGCCAGCAGTCTTACGGGGGAGCAGTACTTC.

This clone came up a few times. The CDR3 DNA sequence: TGTGCCAGCAGCCTGGACAGGGTAGGCGAGCAGTACTTC. This translates into CASSLDRVGEQYF. The J gene is TRBJ2-7, the V gene TRBV14; 8 bases match TRBD1. The germline V gene encodes CDR1 SGHDN and CDR2 FVKESK. The CDR3 is 13 amino acids. V was clipped by 4 bases and J by 6 bases; unmatched bases: 5.

This clone came up many times. V gene TRBV5-6 combines with J gene TRBJ1-1, with D possibly matching TRBD1 (5 bases). From germline, CDR1 is SGHDT and CDR2 YYEEEE. This CDR3 spans 13 amino acids. The V end was cut by 4 bases, the J end by 6 bases, with 13 bases between. Here the CDR3 DNA reads TGTGCCAGCAGCCCGCTTTGGGGGGCTGAAGCTTTCTTT. Encoded protein: CASSPLWGAEAFF. The entire variable domain, with the rest obtained from reference TRBV5-6 and TRBJ1-1, is as follows: DAGVTQSPTHLIKTRGQQVTLRCSPKSGHDTVSWYQQALGQGPQFIFQYYEEEERQRGNFPDRFSGHQFPNYSSELNVNALLLGDSALYLCASSPLWGAEAFFGQGTRLTVV.

This chain connects TRBV28 to TRBJ2-7, with D tentatively TRBD1 (6 bases). The germline V gene encodes CDR1 MDHEN and CDR2 SYDVKM. The CDR3 sequence is 13 residues long. The V gene lost 11 bases and the J gene lost 0 bases, with 14 bases spanning the gap. DNA of the CDR3: TGTGCCTCAGAGGGGGATCCCTCCTACGAGCAGTACTTC. Translation gives CASEGDPSYEQYF.

The chain combines TRBV9 with TRBJ2-2; 8 bases fit TRBD2. J lost 8 bases, V lost 4 bases, and 4 bases had no gene match. There are 13 residues in the CDR3. From germline, CDR1 is SGDLS and CDR2 YYNGEE. Here the CDR3 reads CASSSRLAGELFF. CDR3 in DNA: TGTGCCAGCAGCTCAAGACTAGCGGGGGAGCTGTTTTTT.